Below, 10 T cell receptor beta chains from the same sample are listed, as sequenced in a study of monozygotic twins with inflammatory bowel disease. TCRdb reanalyzed the 5' RACE reads, giving one entry per CDR3 protein sequence and no DNA. This sample contains under 150,000 distinct CDR3 sequences. Sequencing was done on a sample of blood. The receptor set was obtained from a human donor with ulcerative colitis or Crohn's disease, or a healthy co-twin of an affected twin (not recorded which).

The chain is built from TRBV5-1 and TRBJ2-5; TCRdb's D call of TRBD2 is untestable without DNA. Germline CDR1 and CDR2: SGHRS and YFSETQ. The CDR3 is 15 amino acids. CDR3 residues: CASSLAAGGRETQYF. The whole variable domain, remainder taken from reference TRBV5-1 and TRBJ2-5, is KAGVTQTPRYLIKTRGQQVTLSCSPISGHRSVSWYQQTPGQGLQFLFEYFSETQRNKGNFPGRFSGRQFSNSRSEMNVSTLELGDSALYLCASSLAAGGRETQYFGPGTRLLVL.

The chain couples TRBV4-2 to TRBJ2-2; the TCRdb D gene call, TRBD2, has no DNA to confirm it. The CDR3 has 14 residues. Germline CDR1 LGHNA, CDR2 YNFKEQ. CDR3 sequence reads: CASSLGTSGGELFF.

The chain has TRBV6-5 and TRBJ2-7. CDR3 size: 13 residues. CDR1 is MNHEY, CDR2 SVGAGI, per germline. This chain's CDR3 is CASSYRESYEQYF.

The chain is built from TRBV5-1 and TRBJ2-3; the TCRdb D gene call, TRBD1, has no DNA to confirm it. The CDR3 is 15 residues long. Germline assignment: CDR1 SGHRS and CDR2 YFSETQ. The CDR3 region is CASSLVRRYTDTQYF.

The V gene is TRBV25-1, the J gene TRBJ2-1; without DNA, the TCRdb call of TRBD1 cannot be checked. From germline, CDR1 is MGHDK and CDR2 SYGVNS. This CDR3 has 15 amino acids. The CDR3 loop is CASTSGQGYVGEQFF.

The gene calls are TRBV12-3 or TRBV12-4 and TRBJ2-1; the D gene TCRdb calls, TRBD2, cannot be checked with no DNA. CDR3 length equals 19 residues. CDR3 in amino acids: CASSLARGTSGASYNEQFF.

This chain joins TRBV4-1 and TRBJ1-5; TCRdb gives TRBD1 as the D gene, but with no DNA this cannot be confirmed. Germline CDR1 MGHRA, CDR2 YSYEKL. This CDR3 is built from 16 residues. CDR3 sequence reads: CASSQPGQGRGQPQHF.

The CDR3 sequence: CASSPGLGHEQYF. The chain joins TRBV12-3 or TRBV12-4 to TRBJ2-7; without DNA, the TCRdb call of TRBD1 cannot be checked. The CDR3 extends over 13 amino acids.

The chain couples TRBV20-1 to TRBJ2-7; without DNA, the TCRdb call of TRBD2 cannot be checked. The germline gives CDR1 DFQATT, CDR2 SNEGSKA (reference sequence). This CDR3 is 17 amino acids long. CDR3 sequence reads: CSARDRPAGGPTYEQYF.

V is TRBV20-1 and J is TRBJ2-7; TCRdb indicates TRBD2, and absent DNA this call remains unverified. The germline V gene has CDR1 DFQATT and CDR2 SNEGSKA (reference sequence). The CDR3 sequence is 13 residues long. The CDR3 loop is CSANDSPSYEQYF.